The 4 T cell receptor beta chains reported below all come from one sample, sequenced in a study of vaccination effects on CD4 cells after COVID-19. Antigens for these TCRs are unknown. The protocol was immunoSEQ multiplex PCR, while the TCRdb copy is restricted to in-frame clones and leaves out a portion. The sample includes 70,000 or so clones, around 81% seen only once; the top ten take roughly 10%. Within the ViraFEST assay, antigen-specific CD4+ T cells underwent expansion with viral peptide pools prior to sequencing. Subsequent to a culture period of around 10 days, CD4+ T cells were isolated. Nucleocapsid antibodies stayed negative before and after vaccination, showing no earlier SARS-CoV-2 infection. Specimen: CD4+ T cells from PBMCs cultured with SARS-CoV-2 spike peptides, collected before COVID-19 vaccination. The receptors originated from a human donor who received a COVID-19 vaccine.

The V gene is TRBV11-2, the J gene TRBJ1-6; D ambiguous. The CDR3 runs 12 residues. Trimming removed 8 bases from V and 7 bases from J, with 9 bases in between. Germline CDR1 and CDR2: SGHAT and FQNNGV. The CDR3 sequence: CASSHSNSPLHF. In DNA, the CDR3 is TGTGCCAGCTCACACTCGAATTCACCCCTCCACTTT.

The chain employs TRBV15 and TRBJ2-2, with 10 bases matching TRBD1. CDR3 length equals 17 residues. With V trimmed by 3 bases and J by 2 bases, 6 bases remained unmatched. Germline assignment: CDR1 LNHNV and CDR2 YYDKDF (reference sequence). The CDR3 region has the DNA TGTGCCACCAGCAGGCGAGACAGGGGGCCTAACACCGGGGAGCTGTTTTTT. Translated, it gives CATSRRDRGPNTGELFF.

This clone was seen just once. The chain couples TRBV20-1 to TRBJ1-1, with D perhaps TRBD1 (5 bases). Germline CDR1 DFQATT, CDR2 SNEGSKA (reference sequence). This CDR3 is 16 amino acids long. Trimming cost V 3 bases and J 2 bases, with 19 bases left between them. CDR3 nucleotide sequence: TGCAGTGCTAGTCTGGGGGTGGGGCAGGCAAACACTGAAGCTTTCTTT. Translated, it gives CSASLGVGQANTEAFF.

The V gene is TRBV20-1, the J gene TRBJ2-5; D possibly matches TRBD1 or TRBD2 (6 bases each). Germline loops: CDR1 DFQATT, CDR2 SNEGSKA (reference sequence). The CDR3 sequence is 13 residues long. V was cut by 3 bases and J by 6 bases, with 14 bases left in between. The CDR3 loop reads CSASWSRGQTQYF. The CDR3 DNA sequence: TGCAGTGCTAGTTGGTCTCGGGGGCAGACCCAGTACTTC.